The 24 T cell receptor beta chains listed next were all sequenced from one sample in a study of early T cells in non-severe SARS-CoV-2 infection. Via MiXCR, TCRdb re-called the 5' RACE reads, giving one row per CDR3 protein. The sample contains around 93,000 distinct CDR3 sequences, 9.5% to 15% of which appear only once. The material sequenced was whole blood, taken at baseline. Receptors originate from an adult who was a healthcare worker with PCR-confirmed SARS-CoV-2 infection or an uninfected control (not recorded which).

This clonotype was detected a few times. This chain links TRBV25-1 with TRBJ2-7, with D hard to call. Germline lookup yields CDR1 MGHDK and CDR2 SYGVNS. The V gene lost 3 bases and the J gene lost 8 bases, with 14 bases spanning the gap. The CDR3 sequence is 13 residues long. CDR3 in DNA: TGTGCCAGCAGTGATGTCGTCAGAGGAAAGCAGTACTTC. This translates into CASSDVVRGKQYF.

The chain links TRBV5-1 to TRBJ1-1, with TRBD1 identical over 12 bases. Germline assignment: CDR1 SGHRS and CDR2 YFSETQ. Trimming removed 4 bases from V and 3 bases from J; junction bases left unmatched: 7. This CDR3 spans 16 amino acids. The CDR3 is CASSVGTGGKYTEAFF. The DNA of the CDR3 is TGCGCCAGCAGCGTAGGGACAGGGGGCAAGTACACTGAAGCTTTCTTT.

The genes are TRBV28 and TRBJ2-5; possible D gene TRBD1, 6 bases. CDR3 length: 12 residues. CDR1 and CDR2 from the germline V gene are MDHEN and SYDVKM. The V gene lost 8 bases and the J gene lost 11 bases, with 18 bases spanning the gap. CDR3 sequence: CASSTPGATQYF. CDR3 DNA: TGTGCCAGCTCCACACCAGGGGCTACACAGTACTTC.

This clonotype was seen more than once but under ten times. The rearrangement uses TRBV19 and TRBJ1-2; D is unclear. CDR3 size: 13 residues. Between the trimmed V and J ends, which lost 3 bases and 5 bases, there was a span of 10 bases. Germline assignment: CDR1 LNHDA and CDR2 SQIVND (reference sequence). CDR3 protein: CASSMDQWYGYTF. CDR3 sequence (DNA): TGTGCCAGTAGTATGGACCAGTGGTATGGCTACACCTTC.

This clonotype was observed many times. The chain couples TRBV7-9 to TRBJ2-7, with no clear D. Germline V CDR1 and CDR2: SEHNR, FQNEAQ (reference sequence). The CDR3 has 10 residues. V was clipped by 6 bases and J by 11 bases, with 11 bases between them. CDR3 in DNA: TGTGCCAGCAGTGGAAACCGGGAGTACTTC. Residues: CASSGNREYF. Drawing the rest from reference TRBV7-9 and TRBJ2-7, the complete variable domain is DTGVSQNPRHKITKRGQNVTFRCDPISEHNRLYWYRQTLGQGPEFLTYFQNEAQLEKSRLLSDRFSAERPKGSFSTLEIQRTEQGDSAMYLCASSGNREYFGPGTRLTVT.

The chain joins TRBV5-6 to TRBJ1-2; TRBD1 is a possible D gene (6 bases). Trimming removed 3 bases from V and 5 bases from J, with 14 bases in between. Germline V gene data show CDR1 as SGHDT and CDR2 as YYEEEE. This CDR3 spans 14 amino acids. CDR3 residues: CASSSRTDKYGYTF. CDR3 coding DNA: TGTGCCAGCAGCTCTCGGACAGACAAGTATGGCTACACCTTC.

This clonotype has only a few counts. This sequence joins TRBV12-3 or TRBV12-4 and TRBJ2-5, with TRBD2 matching over 8 bases. CDR3 length: 14 residues. V lost 4 bases, J lost 4 bases, and 5 bases stayed unmatched. This chain's CDR3 is CASSYGGAGETQYF. The CDR3 DNA follows: TGTGCCAGCAGTTACGGGGGGGCAGGAGAGACCCAGTACTTC.

The chain couples TRBV3-1 to TRBJ2-1; TRBD2 matches at 15 bases. The length of the CDR3 is 18 residues. The germline gives CDR1 LGHDT, CDR2 YNNKEL (reference sequence). After removal of 5 bases from V and 5 bases from J, the junction contained 10 bases not matched to a gene. The CDR3 bases are TGTGCCAGCAGCGCTGGACTAGCGGGAGGGCCCGGCCACAATGAGCAGTTCTTC. Translated: CASSAGLAGGPGHNEQFF.

To note about this clonotype: This may stem from a read error, because a much larger clone lies one nucleotide away. This chain connects TRBV7-3 to TRBJ2-5; maybe TRBD2 (6 bases). CDR3 length equals 16 residues. Trimming removed 2 bases at V and 1 base at J, with 14 bases between. CDR1 and CDR2 (germline): SGHTA, FQGTGA. The CDR3 DNA is TGTGCCAGCAGCTTAGGGTATGCGGGAAGCCAAGAGACCCAGTACTTC. Protein: CASSLGYAGSQETQYF. The full variable domain, with the rest looked up from reference TRBV7-3 and TRBJ2-5, is GAGVSQTPSNKVTEKGKYVELRCDPISGHTALYWYRQSLGQGPEFLIYFQGTGAADDSGLPNDRFFAVRPEGSVSTLKIQRTERGDSAVYLCASSLGYAGSQETQYFGPGTRLLVL.

V usage is TRBV14 and J usage is TRBJ2-7; 7 bases align to TRBD2. V lost 2 bases, J lost 5 bases, and 9 bases stayed unmatched. The germline V gene has CDR1 SGHDN and CDR2 FVKESK. CDR3 size: 15 residues. The CDR3 coding sequence is TGTGCCAGCAGCCAACACGGGGGGAGTCGTGACGAGCAGTACTTC. It is translated as CASSQHGGSRDEQYF.

A few counts support this clonotype. The V gene is TRBV18, the J gene TRBJ2-1, with 7 bases lining up with TRBD2. The length of the CDR3 is 17 residues. The germline CDR1 and CDR2 sequences are KGHSH and LQKENI. Trimming cost V 2 bases and J 0 bases; bases outside gene matches: 7. The DNA for the CDR3 is TGTGCCAGCTCACCAAACAGCGCGGGAGTCTCCTACAATGAGCAGTTCTTC. Translation: CASSPNSAGVSYNEQFF.

This clonotype was observed a handful of times. The rearrangement joins TRBV20-1 to TRBJ1-5, with D uncertain. The V gene lost 3 bases and the J gene lost 4 bases, with 4 bases spanning the gap. This CDR3 contains 11 residues. Germline V gene data show CDR1 as DFQATT and CDR2 as SNEGSKA (reference sequence). CDR3 region: CSARGNQPQHF. The CDR3 DNA reads as TGCAGTGCTAGGGGAAATCAGCCCCAGCATTTT.

This clonotype was detected only a few times. This chain uses TRBV7-9 with TRBJ2-1; 7 positions agree with TRBD2. The V gene's germline CDR1 is SEHNR and CDR2 FQNEAQ (reference sequence). The junction had 14 bases not matched to a gene; V was cut back by 5 bases and J by 7 bases. This CDR3 contains 16 residues. CDR3 residues: CASSLMAGVSGNEQFF. DNA for the CDR3: TGTGCCAGCAGCCTTATGGCGGGAGTGTCCGGGAATGAGCAGTTCTTC.

Only a few counts were recorded for this clonotype. An end of the junction differs from the germline gene, which may be a read error. The chain recombines TRBV7-7 with TRBJ2-1, with a possible D match to TRBD1 (6 bases). The CDR3 totals 16 residues. Germline values: CDR1 SSHAT, CDR2 FNYEAQ (reference sequence). In DNA form, the CDR3 reads TGTGCTAGCAGCCAGGGGTTTATGAGCTCCTACAATGAGCAGTTCTTC. It translates to CASSQGFMSSYNEQFF.

At least ten counts were recorded for this clonotype. This chain links TRBV20-1 with TRBJ2-3, with 7 bases aligning to TRBD2. The V segment lost 4 bases and the J segment 3 bases; nucleotides outside the gene matches: 13. Germline-derived CDR1 and CDR2 are DFQATT and SNEGSKA (reference sequence). This CDR3 contains 16 residues. The DNA of the CDR3 is TGCAGTGCTACTCCCTTGTCTAGCGGTTCAACAGATACGCAGTATTTT. It codes for CSATPLSSGSTDTQYF.

J is TRBJ1-1 and V is TRBV6-5, with D tentatively TRBD1 (5 bases). The CDR3 runs 13 residues. The V gene lost 6 bases and the J gene lost 2 bases, with 10 bases spanning the gap. In germline, CDR1 is MNHEY, CDR2 SVGAGI. CDR3 sequence (DNA): TGTGCCAGCAGAACAGGACCTAACACTGAAGCTTTCTTT. As protein: CASRTGPNTEAFF.

This clonotype appeared many times. J is TRBJ2-3 and V is TRBV5-4, with 11 bases identical to TRBD2. V gave up 4 bases and J gave up 4 bases; unmatched junction bases: 8. The CDR3 length is 16 residues. Germline V gene data show CDR1 as SGHNT and CDR2 as YYREEE (reference sequence). In nucleotides, the CDR3 is TGTGCCAGCAGCCCCGACTTAGCGGGAGGGGCAGATACGCAGTATTTT. This translates into CASSPDLAGGADTQYF.

This clonotype was recorded once. The rearrangement links TRBV27 to TRBJ1-6; D is uncertain. V lost 5 bases, J lost 3 bases, and 5 bases lay in between. In germline, CDR1 is MNHEY, CDR2 SMNVEV (reference sequence). This CDR3 has 13 amino acids. Here the CDR3 reads CASSHVYNSPLHF. The DNA of the CDR3 is TGTGCCAGCAGTCACGTCTATAATTCACCCCTCCACTTT.

On this clonotype itself: One end of the junction does not line up with germline, which may come from a read error. In DNA, the CDR3 is TGTGCCGGCAGTTACTCCCAGGGAACCCTACGGGATACGCAGTATTTT. This encodes CAGSYSQGTLRDTQYF. The J gene is TRBJ2-3, the V gene TRBV6-6, with a tentative D call TRBD1 (5 bases). This CDR3 spans 16 amino acids. CDR1 and CDR2 (germline): MNHNY, SVGAGI (reference sequence).

This clonotype was counted at least ten times. The genes are TRBV28 and TRBJ2-7; D uncertain. This CDR3 region has 14 residues. The V and J ends lost 3 bases and 2 bases respectively, with 11 bases between them. Per germline, CDR1 MDHEN and CDR2 SYDVKM. CDR3 residues: CASSFLGVTYEQYF. The DNA for the CDR3 is TGTGCCAGCAGTTTTCTGGGTGTTACCTACGAGCAGTACTTC.

This clonotype has more than one count but fewer than ten. The V gene is TRBV19, the J gene TRBJ2-4, with D perhaps TRBD1 (5 bases). The germline gives CDR1 LNHDA, CDR2 SQIVND (reference sequence). The CDR3 has 16 amino acids. V lost 0 bases, J lost 1 base, and 10 bases lay in between. CDR3 bases: TGTGCCAGTAGTATAGAGGGGCCCCGGGCCAAAAACATTCAGTACTTC. Its translation is CASSIEGPRAKNIQYF.

The V call is TRBV27, the J call TRBJ2-7, with a weak D call TRBD2 (5 bases). The CDR3 consists of 16 residues. V was cut by 1 base and J by 1 base, with 14 bases left in between. Germline CDR1 MNHEY, CDR2 SMNVEV (reference sequence). The CDR3 region is CASSLFSSGISYEQYF. The CDR3 coding sequence is TGTGCCAGCAGTTTATTCTCCAGCGGTATTTCCTACGAGCAGTACTTC.

The chain employs TRBV19 and TRBJ2-1, with 9 positions matching TRBD2. J was trimmed by 6 bases and V by 5 bases; bases with no gene match: 5. There are 14 residues in the CDR3. In germline, CDR1 is LNHDA, CDR2 SQIVND (reference sequence). CDR3 region: CASSRLAASNEQFF. The CDR3 coding sequence is TGTGCCAGTAGTCGACTAGCGGCCTCCAATGAGCAGTTCTTC.

The CDR3 bases are TGTGCCAGCTCACCACCGGGACTAGCGAACGAGCAGTACTTC. This gives the protein CASSPPGLANEQYF. V and J are TRBV18 and TRBJ2-7; 10 bases agree with TRBD2. The V segment lost 0 bases and the J segment 5 bases; nucleotides outside the gene matches: 1. The length of the CDR3 is 14 residues. CDR1 and CDR2 from the germline V gene are KGHSH and LQKENI.